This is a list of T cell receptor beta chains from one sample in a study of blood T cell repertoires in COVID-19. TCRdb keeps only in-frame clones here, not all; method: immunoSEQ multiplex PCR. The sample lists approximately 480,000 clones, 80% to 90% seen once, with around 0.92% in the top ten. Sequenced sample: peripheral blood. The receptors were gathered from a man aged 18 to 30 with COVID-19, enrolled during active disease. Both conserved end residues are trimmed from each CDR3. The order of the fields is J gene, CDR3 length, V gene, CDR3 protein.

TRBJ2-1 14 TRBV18 ASSPPAQLPYNEQF
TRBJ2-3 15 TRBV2 ASSEGVGGGARDTQY
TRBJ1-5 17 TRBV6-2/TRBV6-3 ASSYSRDRDMVGNQPQH
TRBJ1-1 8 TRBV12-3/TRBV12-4 ASSQEVAF
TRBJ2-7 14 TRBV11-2 ASSLGGRLDSYEQY
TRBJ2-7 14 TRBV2 ASRPLTGGSHYEQY
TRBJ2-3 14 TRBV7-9 ASSLYRQSSTDTQY
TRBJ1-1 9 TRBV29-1 SVDTRAEAF
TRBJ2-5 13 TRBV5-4 ASSLGAGFRETQY
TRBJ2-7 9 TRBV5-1 ASWEGGEQY
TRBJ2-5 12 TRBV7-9 ASRPPGLRETQY
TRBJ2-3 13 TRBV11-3 ASSQPGALTDTQY
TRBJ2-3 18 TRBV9 ASSVGISRTSGGITDTQY
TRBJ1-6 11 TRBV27 ASSLDRVSPLH
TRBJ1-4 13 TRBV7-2 ASSFTGTGNKKLF
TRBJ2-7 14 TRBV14 ASSQNLGAASPEQY
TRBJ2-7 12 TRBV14 ASSRALVGGEQY
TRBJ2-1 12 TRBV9 ASSVPSNGGEQF
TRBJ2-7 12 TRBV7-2 ASSPRQVDYEQY
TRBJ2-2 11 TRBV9 ASSHRDTGELF
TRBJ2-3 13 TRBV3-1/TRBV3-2 ASSPPPRGTDTQY
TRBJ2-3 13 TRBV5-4 ASSFGQGGTDTQY
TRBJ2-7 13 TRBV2 ASSEGLAGGYEQY
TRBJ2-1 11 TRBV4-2 ASAREIGYEQF
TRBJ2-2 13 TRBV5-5 ASSFSVTNTGELF
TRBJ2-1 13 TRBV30 AWSGPSGSLDEQF
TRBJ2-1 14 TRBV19 AASRGGRSSYNEQF
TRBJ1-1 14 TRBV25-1 ASSELGGSLNTEAF
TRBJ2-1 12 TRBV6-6 ASSSGTTYNEQF
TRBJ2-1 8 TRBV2 ASNSNEQF
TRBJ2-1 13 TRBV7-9 ASSAGQRGHNEQF
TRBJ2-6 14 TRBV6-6 ASSYTGGSGANVLT
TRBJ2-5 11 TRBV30 ARSKTGKGTQY
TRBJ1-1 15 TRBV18 ASAPGMYRGSGTEAF
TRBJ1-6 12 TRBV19 ASKPGAYNSPLH
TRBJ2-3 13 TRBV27 ASSPGLAGADTQY
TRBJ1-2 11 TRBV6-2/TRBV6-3 ASSYSGGYGYT
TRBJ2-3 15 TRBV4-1 ASSQEGGRALTDTQY
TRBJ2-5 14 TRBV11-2 ASSLATGSDGETQY
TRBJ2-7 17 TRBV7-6 ASSLVPGETGTSIYEQY
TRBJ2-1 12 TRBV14 ASSRTAGYNEQF
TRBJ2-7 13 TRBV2 ASSYFSRGGHEQY
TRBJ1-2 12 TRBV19 ASSSVGGKGGYT
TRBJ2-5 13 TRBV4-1 ASSHSGGMEETQY
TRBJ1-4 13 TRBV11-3 ASSLEGGNNEKLF
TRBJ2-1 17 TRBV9 ASSPRAGFPDSGYNEQF
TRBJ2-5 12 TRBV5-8 ASSYDRAHETQY
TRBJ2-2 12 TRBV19 ASSIGYGTGELF
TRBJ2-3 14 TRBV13 ASSSCGREIVDTQY
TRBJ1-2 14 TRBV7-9 ASSFRGTGGIGGYT
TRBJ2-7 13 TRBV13 ASSISLAGGSEQY
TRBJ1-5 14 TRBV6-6 ASSSARALDNQPQH
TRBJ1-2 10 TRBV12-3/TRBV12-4 ASSFRGPGYT